What follows is one T cell receptor beta chain and its context. No cognate antigen has been identified for it. Base qualities are not provided; no much larger clone lies one nucleotide away. The data derive from a study of blood T cells in healthy people across ages (dated by TCRdb to the mid-2010s). Concerning the study at large: In model experiments, template switching captured about one uniquely barcoded TCR beta cDNA molecule for every two T cells. For two donors (one aged 18 to 30 and one aged 80 or older), the study analyzed two additional independent replicas of 1 million unique cDNA reads from the same blood draw. To avoid experimental bias, donors of different ages were randomly spread across the sequencing lanes. Donors were grouped into four age groups: young (average approximately 15 years), middle-aged (39), aged (62) and long-lived (approximately 82). The study measured age-related changes in TCR beta repertoire diversity using deep sequencing normalized with unique cDNA molecular identifiers.

The paper's findings and limits, for the study overall: As age increased, observed TCR beta diversity per million T cells dropped in a roughly linear way, and a significant reduction was already evident by age around 41. Conclusive comparison of naive and antigen-experienced compartments was prevented by the profiling of bulk unsorted PBMCs. Estimates of total diversity based on one million sequenced T cells were regarded as lower bounds and as underestimates. The percentage of naive T cells measured by flow cytometry correlated strongly with observed TCR beta diversity. Compared with the aged group, more naive CD4+ T cells, fewer expanded clones and increased TCR diversity were shown by the long-lived group, suggesting age selection. Because donor CMV infection status was unknown, age-related changes in expanded clonotypes were potentially confounded.

Donors were 30 to 45 systemically healthy Caucasian individuals from Russia aged roughly 6 to 100 years. Each donor gave ten milliliters of peripheral blood, collected into EDTA-treated Vacutainer tubes. PBMCs were isolated by Ficoll-Paque density-gradient centrifugation, with at least 6 million obtained per sample. Total RNA was extracted from PBMCs with Trizol reagent, with at least 5.5 micrograms obtained per sample. The percentages of naive CD45RAhigh/CD27high T cells were determined by flow cytometry on a PBMC aliquot from every donor. The library was prepared using 5' RACE. The sequencing machine was an Illumina HiSeq 2500. A second PCR of roughly 7 to 11 cycles was performed with a sample-barcoded 5' primer and a J-beta primer mix. Each TCR beta cDNA molecule received a unique molecular identifier from a template-switch 5' adaptor carrying 12 random nucleotides. At least 2.5 million CDR3-containing paired-end reads were obtained from each sample. All of the RNA was converted into first-strand cDNA using the Mint cDNA synthesis kit, with a TRBC-specific oligonucleotide serving as the primer. All cDNA was treated with uracil-DNA glycosylase and then went through a first 18-cycle PCR with the universal primers M1SS and BC2_uni_R. On the study's bioinformatics: Each sample was normalized by randomly selecting 1 million high-quality reads, each carrying a distinct molecular identifier. Reads with shared molecular identifiers were discarded instead of being binned into consensus sequences. MiTCR, with a Q25 quality threshold and the strictest error-elimination algorithm, was used for CDR3 identification, clonotype clustering and error correction. A nonparametric unseen species model using Euler transformation provided a lower-bound estimate of total TCR beta diversity. The public reads were run again by TCRdb, first through fastp at Q25 and then through MiXCR, and only productive beta chains were kept. Each CDR3 protein gets just one entry, which takes the most common genes and DNA from the rows behind it. These V and J calls derive from TCRdb rather than the authors' analysis. The sample records about 1.1 million distinct CDR3 sequences, around two fifths of which are singletons. The ten most abundant clones make up over 10% of the sample.

From the cysteine up to the phenylalanine, the CDR3 has a length of 15 residues. Only the CDR3 DNA stays, 45 bases, in frame from base 1. V lost 2 bases and J lost 11 bases, and the count of bases not matched to a germline gene is 16. Reading the germline V gene (reference sequence) gives CDR1 DFQATT and CDR2 SNEGSKA. Input material: blood. The clonotype comes from a man between 18 and 35 years old in good health. The rearranged segments are TRBV20-1 and TRBJ2-5, with 8 bases aligning to TRBD2. The CDR3 region reads CSARPGSGGAREQYF. Here is the DNA: TGCAGTGCTAGACCCGGATCGGGGGGGGCTCGAGAGCAGTACTTC.